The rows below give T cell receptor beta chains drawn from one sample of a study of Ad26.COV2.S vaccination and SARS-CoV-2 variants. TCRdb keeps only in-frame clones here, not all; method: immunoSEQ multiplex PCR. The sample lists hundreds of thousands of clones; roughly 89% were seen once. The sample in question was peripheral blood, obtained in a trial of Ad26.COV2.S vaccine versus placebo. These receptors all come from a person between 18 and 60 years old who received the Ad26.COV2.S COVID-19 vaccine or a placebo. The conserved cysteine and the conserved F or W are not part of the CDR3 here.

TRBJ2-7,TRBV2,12,ASSDQGSTYEQY
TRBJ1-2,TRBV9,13,ASSPTGGRGSGYT
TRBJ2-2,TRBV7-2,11,ASRGVRAGELF
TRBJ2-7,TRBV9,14,ASSLGQGGYFYEQY
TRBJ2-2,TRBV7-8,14,ASSRGQDSSAGELF
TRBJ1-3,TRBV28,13,ASSSYTGIGNTIY
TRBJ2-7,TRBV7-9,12,ASSSRAGSEEQY
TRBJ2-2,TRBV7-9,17,ASSRPGHRTERDTGELF
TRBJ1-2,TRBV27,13,ASSFTPGENYGYT
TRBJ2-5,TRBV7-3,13,ASSLLGTVGETQY
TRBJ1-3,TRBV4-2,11,ASSEQRGNTIY
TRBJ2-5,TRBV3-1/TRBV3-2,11,ASSHAVQETQY
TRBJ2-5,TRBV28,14,ASSLKTAAGQETQY
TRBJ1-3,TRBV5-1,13,ASSLVGQGGNTIY
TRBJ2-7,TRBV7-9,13,ASSFPGQGAYEQY
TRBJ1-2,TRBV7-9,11,ASSLNREYGYT
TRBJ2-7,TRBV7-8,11,ASSLVRAYEQY
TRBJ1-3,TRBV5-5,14,ASSLEALLPGNTIY
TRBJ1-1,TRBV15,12,ATSHIGGYTEAF
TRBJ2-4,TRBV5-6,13,ASSSTRSGKNIQY
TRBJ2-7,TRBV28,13,ASSPRGTSSYEQY
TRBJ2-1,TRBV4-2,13,ASSQAHGGGDEQF
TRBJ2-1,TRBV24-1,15,ATSDPRGGGRVYEQF
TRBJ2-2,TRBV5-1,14,ASSLITGAAAGELF
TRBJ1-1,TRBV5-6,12,ASRSRGPPTEAF
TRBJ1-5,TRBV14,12,ASSLTGGNQPQH
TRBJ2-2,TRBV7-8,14,ASSQLAGGITGELF
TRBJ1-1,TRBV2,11,ASSEVRATEAF
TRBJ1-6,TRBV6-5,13,ASSHRESYNSPLH
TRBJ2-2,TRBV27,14,ASSLLGALDTGELF
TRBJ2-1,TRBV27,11,ASSLNSYNEQF